The 10 T cell receptor beta chains listed next were all sequenced from one sample in a study of blood T cell repertoires in COVID-19 (dated by TCRdb to 2020 to 2022). Receptor libraries were prepared by the immunoSEQ multiplex PCR assay. The table was pulled from immuneACCESS by TCRdb, which kept in-frame rearrangements only. Such tables lose some clones; where checked, under half of the loss comes from unresolved V genes, and the rest has no known cause. Within this sample are about 260,000 clones, with about 87% of them counted one time only. The ten largest clones add up to 2% to 3% of the sample. Sequenced material: peripheral blood. These receptors originate from a woman in her 50s with acute or convalescent COVID-19.

V gene TRBV5-1 combines with J gene TRBJ2-7, with D hard to call. CDR1 SGHRS and CDR2 YFSETQ come from the germline V gene. V lost 2 bases, J lost 5 bases, and 8 bases lay in between. There are 12 residues in the CDR3. The CDR3 bases are TGCGCCAGCAGCTTTGCGGAGCACGAGCAGTACTTC. Translating it yields CASSFAEHEQYF.

The chain joins TRBV28 to TRBJ1-5; 8 nucleotides match TRBD1. V was pared by 7 bases and J by 5 bases, with 10 bases of the junction left unmatched. The germline gives CDR1 MDHEN, CDR2 SYDVKM. The CDR3 length is 15 residues. CDR3 sequence: CASIPRDRTYQPQHF. As DNA, the CDR3 is TGTGCCAGCATCCCCCGGGACAGGACTTATCAGCCCCAGCATTTT.

V usage is TRBV19 and J usage is TRBJ1-5, with D possibly matching TRBD1 (6 bases). This CDR3 comprises 14 residues. The V gene lost 5 bases and the J gene lost 4 bases, with 12 bases spanning the gap. CDR1 and CDR2 from the germline V gene are LNHDA and SQIVND (reference sequence). CDR3 nucleotides: TGTGCCAGTAGTTACGGGACACTAAATCAGCCCCAGCATTTT. Amino acid sequence: CASSYGTLNQPQHF.

This chain connects TRBV9 to TRBJ1-1; possible D gene TRBD1, 6 bases. CDR3 length: 14 amino acids. Deletions cut 3 bases from V and 1 base from J, with 10 bases between. Germline values: CDR1 SGDLS, CDR2 YYNGEE. The CDR3 bases are TGTGCCAGCAGCGAGCAACAGGGGAACACTGAAGCTTTCTTT. Protein: CASSEQQGNTEAFF.

J is TRBJ1-4 and V is TRBV5-4; possibly TRBD1 for D (5 bases). V was trimmed by 6 bases and J by 0 bases, leaving 18 bases between them. The germline V gene has CDR1 SGHNT and CDR2 YYREEE (reference sequence). The length of the CDR3 is 17 residues. The CDR3 sequence is CASKLTAGTATNEKLFF. The CDR3 nucleotides read TGTGCCAGCAAGTTAACCGCGGGGACTGCAACTAATGAAAAACTGTTTTTT.

The chain couples TRBV30 to TRBJ2-2; 7 positions agree with TRBD2. The germline CDR1 and CDR2 sequences are GTSNPN and SVGIG (reference sequence). This CDR3 has 18 residues. The V and J ends lost 4 bases and 3 bases, in that order; junction bases with no gene match: 17. The CDR3 coding sequence is TGTGCCTGGATTGAACGTACCGCGCGGAGCGGGGACACCGGGGAGCTGTTTTTT. Protein: CAWIERTARSGDTGELFF.

This chain links TRBV7-2 with TRBJ2-2; 12 bases align to TRBD2. Germline CDR1 SGHTA, CDR2 FQGNSA. V lost 0 bases, J lost 5 bases, and 4 bases stayed unmatched. This CDR3 spans 17 amino acids. The CDR3 loop reads CASSLALAGGGTGELFF. The CDR3 coding sequence is TGTGCCAGCAGCTTAGCGCTAGCGGGAGGGGGGACCGGGGAGCTGTTTTTT. Full variable domain (missing parts from reference TRBV7-2 and TRBJ2-2): GAGVSQSPSNKVTEKGKDVELRCDPISGHTALYWYRQSLGQGLEFLIYFQGNSAPDKSGLPSDRFSAERTGGSVSTLTIQRTQQEDSAVYLCASSLALAGGGTGELFFGEGSRLTVL.

The V call is TRBV27, the J call TRBJ1-6; a possible D gene is TRBD1 (6 bases). The CDR3 is 15 residues long. Per the germline V gene, CDR1 is MNHEY and CDR2 is SMNVEV (reference sequence). V lost 4 bases, J lost 7 bases, and 14 bases lay in between. CDR3 in DNA: TGTGCCAGCAGTTCGGGGGGGCTCTGGAATTCACCCCTCCACTTT. Residues: CASSSGGLWNSPLHF.

V is TRBV23-1 and J is TRBJ2-7; no definite D call. TRBV23-1 is recorded as an ORF, its role being uncertain. The CDR3 sequence is 14 residues long. The V and J ends lost 3 bases and 1 base respectively, with 10 bases between them. Here the CDR3 DNA reads TGCGCCAGCAGTCATTTCGTACTATCCTACGAGCAGTACTTC. This encodes CASSHFVLSYEQYF.

The chain combines TRBV5-4 with TRBJ2-1; tentatively, D is TRBD2 (5 bases). The CDR3 is made up of 14 amino acids. Germline assignment: CDR1 SGHNT and CDR2 YYREEE (reference sequence). Trimming cost V 4 bases and J 6 bases, with 14 bases left between them. The CDR3 spells CASSPAIEGNEQFF. The DNA for the CDR3 is TGTGCCAGCAGCCCGGCGATCGAGGGCAATGAGCAGTTCTTC.